Listed below are T cell receptor beta chains from one sample, sequenced in a study of identical twins. TCRdb re-called the 5' RACE reads through MiXCR, storing one row per CDR3 protein. In the table there are hundreds of thousands of distinct CDR3 sequences, roughly 8.6% of which are singletons. The same data also contributed to another study, on yellow fever vaccine responses in identical twins.

Sequencing input: memory (CD45RO+) T cells sorted from blood. All receptors derive from a woman aged 18 to 35 in good health. Each CDR3 is given with its conserved first and last residue. The order of the fields is J gene, clone size, D gene, V gene, CDR3 protein, CDR3 DNA. D genes are given only for firm matches. Clone size is shown for a subset of rows, as once, few, many or a class of expanded clone.

TRBJ1-4,many,TRBD1,TRBV12-3/TRBV12-4,CASSARTGQGEKLFF,TGTGCCAGCAGTGCCAGGACAGGGCAAGGTGAAAAACTGTTTTTT
TRBJ1-6,NA,TRBD1,TRBV20-1,CSAKDRGISRSPLHF,TGCAGTGCTAAGGACAGGGGTATCTCGCGGTCACCCCTCCACTTT
TRBJ2-7,NA,TRBD1,TRBV10-3,CAISEGQGAEQYF,TGTGCCATCAGTGAGGGACAGGGGGCCGAGCAGTACTTC
TRBJ2-1,many,TRBD1,TRBV12-5,CASGLGQTTYNEQFF,TGTGCTAGTGGCCTGGGACAGACAACCTACAATGAGCAGTTCTTC
TRBJ1-1,many,NA,TRBV5-1,CASSSTAGTLNTEAFF,TGCGCCAGCAGCTCGACTGCCGGTACACTAAACACTGAAGCTTTCTTT
TRBJ1-5,many,NA,TRBV12-3/TRBV12-4,CASSSSGQLYSNQPQHF,TGTGCCAGCAGTTCCTCCGGGCAACTTTATAGCAATCAGCCCCAGCATTTT
TRBJ2-1,NA,TRBD2,TRBV6-5,CASSYGTSGDEQFF,TGTGCCAGCAGTTATGGGACTAGCGGGGATGAGCAGTTCTTC
TRBJ1-1,NA,NA,TRBV2,CASNIRLNTEAFF,TGTGCCAGCAATATCCGACTGAACACTGAAGCTTTCTTT
TRBJ2-1,few,TRBD2,TRBV24-1,CATSDSGLAGFHNEQFF,TGTGCCACCAGTGACTCCGGACTAGCGGGATTCCACAATGAGCAGTTCTTC
TRBJ2-5,many,NA,TRBV20-1,CSFNWGQETQYF,TGCAGTTTTAATTGGGGTCAAGAGACCCAGTACTTC
TRBJ1-1,NA,TRBD1,TRBV18,CASSRGTATEAFF,TGTGCCAGCTCACGCGGGACAGCCACTGAAGCTTTCTTT
TRBJ2-7,many,NA,TRBV27,CASRSRAGSYEQYF,TGTGCCAGCAGGTCTAGGGCAGGTTCCTACGAGCAGTACTTC
TRBJ2-5,NA,NA,TRBV4-2,CASSQDLSGGRETQYF,TGTGCCAGCAGCCAAGATTTGAGCGGCGGTCGAGAGACCCAGTACTTC